Listed here are 10 T cell receptor beta chains from one sample, sequenced in a study of cytomegalovirus exposure and HLA in healthy donors. PCR used 60 Vbeta primers and 13 Jbeta primers. TCRdb's copy holds only in-frame clones and misses some; the assay was immunoSEQ multiplex PCR. The sample shows 100,000 to 150,000 clones, roughly 79% of them seen only once. The sample was PBMCs. The receptors stem from a woman between 50 and 59 years old in good health and CMV-seronegative.

The V call is TRBV6-1, the J call TRBJ1-1, with D possibly matching TRBD1 (5 bases). Germline V gene data show CDR1 as MNHNS and CDR2 as SASEGT. Trimming took off 2 bases at V and 5 bases at J, with 9 bases between the two ends. This CDR3 is built from 13 residues. In nucleotides, the CDR3 is TGTGCCAGCAGTGAAATCAGGGTTACTGAAGCTTTCTTT. The encoded protein is CASSEIRVTEAFF.

The genes are TRBV5-1 and TRBJ2-6; D is unresolved. Germline values: CDR1 SGHRS, CDR2 YFSETQ. The CDR3 covers 14 residues. V was cut by 6 bases and J by 4 bases, with 11 bases left in between. The CDR3 bases are TGCGCCAGCACCCCCAGAGGAGGGGCCAACGTCCTGACTTTC. It is translated as CASTPRGGANVLTF.

V gene TRBV5-1 combines with J gene TRBJ2-1, with TRBD2 as a possible D gene (5 bases). V was clipped by 0 bases and J by 0 bases, with 13 bases between them. The germline gives CDR1 SGHRS, CDR2 YFSETQ. The CDR3 has 17 amino acids. The CDR3: CASSLDGSAYSYNEQFF. The CDR3, as DNA: TGCGCCAGCAGCTTGGATGGTAGCGCTTACTCCTACAATGAGCAGTTCTTC.

V and J are TRBV6-5 and TRBJ2-7; D remains unclear. From germline, CDR1 is MNHEY and CDR2 SVGAGI. The CDR3 has 15 residues. Trimming removed 0 bases from V and 3 bases from J, with 12 bases in between. The CDR3 nucleotides are TGTGCCAGCAGTTACTCGTTTAAGGCTAGCTACGAGCAGTACTTC. Translating it yields CASSYSFKASYEQYF.

The DNA for the CDR3 is TGTGCCAGCAGCTTACGGGAGACTTCCTACGAGCAGTACTTC. Amino acid sequence: CASSLRETSYEQYF. The chain is built from TRBV7-2 and TRBJ2-7, with D tentatively TRBD2 (6 bases). The CDR3 length is 14 residues. Germline loops: CDR1 SGHTA, CDR2 FQGNSA. Trimming took 2 bases from V and 1 from J, leaving 9 bases between them.

This chain joins TRBV7-2 and TRBJ2-7; 8 bases align to TRBD2. This CDR3 is built from 15 residues. The germline V gene has CDR1 SGHTA and CDR2 FQGNSA. After removal of 2 bases from V and 3 bases from J, the junction contained 6 bases not matched to a gene. The CDR3 region is CASSLRERGLYEQYF. For the CDR3, the DNA is TGTGCCAGCAGCTTAAGGGAGCGGGGGCTCTACGAGCAGTACTTC.

V gene TRBV27 combines with J gene TRBJ2-1; 7 bases are a match to TRBD1. Germline V CDR1 and CDR2: MNHEY, SMNVEV (reference sequence). V dropped 5 bases and J dropped 0; count of bases not matched to a gene: 1. The CDR3 covers 14 residues. The CDR3 here is CASSRQGSYNEQFF. CDR3 DNA sequence: TGTGCCAGCAGTCGACAGGGCTCCTACAATGAGCAGTTCTTC.

V and J are TRBV9 and TRBJ1-3; the D gene is possibly TRBD1 (5 bases). Germline V gene lookup returns CDR1 SGDLS and CDR2 YYNGEE. Trimming removed 0 bases at V and 8 bases at J, with 12 bases between. The CDR3 contains 14 residues. The CDR3 loop reads CASSVVQDPDTIYF. In DNA, the CDR3 is TGTGCCAGCAGCGTAGTACAGGATCCGGACACCATATATTTT.

CDR3 sequence reads: CASSVNRYNEQFF. For the CDR3, the DNA is TGTGCCAGCAGCGTAAACCGGTACAATGAGCAGTTCTTC. This rearrangement joins TRBV9 to TRBJ2-1, with no clear D. Trimming removed 1 base from V and 4 bases from J, with 6 bases in between. This CDR3 contains 13 residues. Germline V CDR1 and CDR2: SGDLS, YYNGEE. Together with reference TRBV9 and TRBJ2-1, the CDR3 gives the full variable domain: DSGVTQTPKHLITATGQRVTLRCSPRSGDLSVYWYQQSLDQGLQFLIQYYNGEERAKGNILERFSAQQFPDLHSELNLSSLELGDSALYFCASSVNRYNEQFFGPGTRLTVL.

The V and J genes are TRBV6-1 and TRBJ2-2, with 13 bases matching TRBD2. J lost 1 base, V lost 4 bases, and 3 bases had no gene match. Germline assignment: CDR1 MNHNS and CDR2 SASEGT. The CDR3 has 17 amino acids. The CDR3 nucleotides read TGTGCCAGCAGTGCCGGGACTAGCGGGAAGAACACCGGGGAGCTGTTTTTT. This encodes CASSAGTSGKNTGELFF.